This T cell receptor beta chain was obtained from a study of OX40 agonist ivuxolimab in advanced cancers. This clone was seen more than once but under ten times. Trimming pared 6 bases from V and 2 bases from J, leaving 4 bases between. CDR1 MNHEY and CDR2 SVGAGI come from the germline V gene. This CDR3 has 12 amino acids. Method: immunoSEQ multiplex PCR; TCRdb's copy keeps in-frame clones and lacks some. The sample gives fewer than 95,000 clones, approximately 80% of which show up once; around 0.48% is in the top ten. The chain combines TRBV6-5 with TRBJ2-2; no clear D. Sequences were derived from CD4+ or CD8+ T cells sorted from blood, sampled in a trial of the OX40 agonist ivuxolimab. This TCR was recovered from an adult with an advanced solid tumor such as melanoma, head and neck, liver or kidney cancer. This chain's CDR3 is CASRSNTGELFF. The DNA for the CDR3 is TGTGCCAGCAGATCCAACACCGGGGAGCTGTTTTTT.